The 28 T cell receptor beta chains given below trace back to one sample, sequenced in a study of Graves' ophthalmopathy and Graves' hyperthyroidism. From RNA, the CDR3 regions of TCR beta chains were amplified and sequenced. A first-round RT-PCR used HTBI primers, followed by a second-round multiplex PCR. Via MiXCR, TCRdb re-called the multiplex PCR reads, giving one row per CDR3 protein. The data show about 620,000 distinct CDR3 sequences, 22% seen once. The sample was peripheral blood. The receptors originated from a woman between 18 and 30 years old with stable Graves' hyperthyroidism. Some clones in this sample may be carry-over from other donors' samples.

This clonotype was recorded at least ten times. V usage is TRBV12-3 or TRBV12-4 and J usage is TRBJ2-7, with 8 bases identical to TRBD2. The CDR3 has 14 amino acids. With 6 bases clipped from V and 2 bases from J, the junction kept 6 bases outside the gene matches. The CDR3 sequence is CASREGLGAYEQYF. The CDR3 DNA sequence: TGTGCCAGCAGAGAGGGACTAGGCGCCTACGAGCAGTACTTC.

This clonotype appeared many times. One junction end disagrees with the germline gene, perhaps due to a read error. The chain is built from TRBV19 and TRBJ1-1; TRBD1 is a possible D gene (5 bases). This CDR3 is built from 13 residues. CDR1 and CDR2 (germline): LNHDA, SQIVND (reference sequence). CDR3: CASSILGGTEAFF. The CDR3 DNA sequence: TGTGCCAGCAGTATCCTTGGGGGCACTGAAGCTTTCTTT.

This clonotype appeared many times. CDR3 loop: CASRLGPGELFF. The CDR3 DNA reads as TGTGCCAGCAGGCTGGGCCCCGGGGAGCTGTTTTTT. The chain uses TRBV12-3 or TRBV12-4 and TRBJ2-2; D uncertain. The CDR3 has 12 amino acids. V was trimmed by 6 bases and J by 6 bases, leaving 8 bases between them.

This clonotype has ten or more counts. This sequence joins TRBV6-5 and TRBJ2-7; 7 nucleotides line up with TRBD1. The CDR3 totals 14 residues. Per germline, CDR1 MNHEY and CDR2 SVGAGI. V was clipped by 6 bases and J by 0 bases; unmatched bases: 5. The DNA for the CDR3 is TGTGCCAGCAGAGTAAGACAGGGCTCCTACGAGCAGTACTTC. Amino acid sequence: CASRVRQGSYEQYF.

Ten or more counts support this clonotype. A much larger clonotype is one base distant, so this may be a read error. The chain is built from TRBV7-2 and TRBJ1-1; 8 nucleotides agree with TRBD1. CDR1 and CDR2 (germline): SGHTA, FQGNSA. The CDR3 length is 14 residues. Trimming cost V 5 bases and J 1 base; bases outside gene matches: 3. The CDR3: CASSMGTGNTEAFF. In DNA form, the CDR3 reads TGTGCCAGCAGCATGGGGACAGGGAACACTGAAGCTTTCTTT.

Many counts were recorded for this clonotype. The CDR3 DNA reads as TGTGCCACCGCCGGGGGGGGGTACAAGAACACTGAAGCTTTCTTT. Its protein product is CATAGGGYKNTEAFF. V usage is TRBV19 and J usage is TRBJ1-1; D is perhaps TRBD1 (5 bases). CDR3 length: 15 amino acids. Between the trimmed V and J ends, which lost 10 bases and 1 base, there was a span of 19 bases. Germline V gene lookup returns CDR1 LNHDA and CDR2 SQIVND (reference sequence).

This clonotype was found many times. One end of the junction varies from germline; a read error may be responsible. This sequence joins TRBV6-5 and TRBJ2-6; no clear D. Germline CDR1 is MNHEY and CDR2 is SVGAGI. The CDR3 has 16 amino acids. The CDR3, as DNA: TGTGCCGGCAGTTCATTTTTTCTCTCTGGGGCCAACGTCCTGACTTTC. Translation: CAGSSFFLSGANVLTF.

The sample holds many counts of this clonotype. The CDR3 sequence is CASSLSGRTAPSYEQYF. The CDR3 nucleotides read TGTGCCAGCAGTTTGAGTGGTCGGACTGCGCCCTCCTACGAGCAGTACTTC. The rearrangement joins TRBV12-3 or TRBV12-4 to TRBJ2-7, with TRBD2 as a possible D gene (5 bases). The CDR3 is 17 residues long. V dropped 3 bases and J dropped 0 bases, with 18 bases sitting between them.

The chain uses TRBV4-1 and TRBJ2-2, with 7 positions matching TRBD2. Germline assignment: CDR1 MGHRA and CDR2 YSYEKL. CDR3 length: 18 amino acids. Losses at the gene ends were 1 base for V and 5 bases for J; bases not matched to a gene: 13. CDR3 in DNA: TGCGCCAGCAGCCAAGCGGGACTGGCGGGAGTGGGGACCGGGGAGCTGTTTTTT. It codes for CASSQAGLAGVGTGELFF.

In this sample, this clonotype turned up many times. The chain carries TRBV6-5 and TRBJ1-1; tentatively, D is TRBD1 (5 bases). Germline loops: CDR1 MNHEY, CDR2 SVGAGI. This CDR3 has 14 residues. V was trimmed by 7 bases and J by 1 base, leaving 13 bases between them. In DNA form, the CDR3 reads TGTGCCAGCATCAACCCGGGGGGGAACACTGAAGCTTTCTTT. Translating gives CASINPGGNTEAFF.

To note about this clonotype: Just one base apart from a much larger clone, this may be a read error. The chain joins TRBV7-2 to TRBJ2-5; 8 nucleotides line up with TRBD2. This CDR3 comprises 14 residues. Germline-derived CDR1 and CDR2 are SGHTA and FQGNSA. CDR3 loop: CASSSGGPQETQDF. In DNA form, the CDR3 reads TGTGCCAGCAGCTCGGGGGGGCCCCAAGAGACCCAGGACTTC.

The table lists this clonotype with a few counts. The chain uses TRBV11-2 and TRBJ2-2; no clear D gene. Germline V lookup: CDR1 SGHAT, CDR2 FQNNGV. V was clipped by 1 base and J by 0 bases, with 9 bases between them. This CDR3 region has 16 residues. CDR3: CASSLGRTANTGELFF. The DNA for the CDR3 is TGTGCCAGCAGCTTAGGACGGACCGCGAACACCGGGGAGCTGTTTTTT.

Many counts were recorded for this clonotype. The chain uses TRBV7-8 and TRBJ1-6; 9 nucleotides agree with TRBD1. Losses at the gene ends were 4 bases for V and 9 bases for J; bases not matched to a gene: 10. The CDR3 is made up of 16 amino acids. Germline CDR1 SGHVS, CDR2 FQNEAQ. The CDR3 spells CASSSRDRESSSPLHF. DNA for the CDR3: TGTGCCAGCAGCTCCCGGGACAGGGAGTCCAGTTCACCCCTCCACTTT.

This clonotype was recorded a few times. The chain joins TRBV6-1 to TRBJ1-1; D is unclear. The ends were cut back, 4 bases at V and 6 bases at J, with 15 bases in the middle. This CDR3 has 14 amino acids. Germline V gene data show CDR1 as MNHNS and CDR2 as SASEGT. CDR3 sequence (DNA): TGTGCCAGCAGTGCCGAGGACCGGCGTGCTGAAGCTTTCTTT. Translated, it gives CASSAEDRRAEAFF.

This clonotype was seen only once. CDR3 in amino acids: CAITPGQNTGELFF. DNA for the CDR3: TGTGCCATCACCCCGGGACAAAACACCGGGGAGCTGTTTTTT. The rearrangement joins TRBV10-3 to TRBJ2-2, with a tentative D call TRBD1 (6 bases). Trimming removed 7 bases from V and 2 bases from J, with 11 bases in between. The CDR3 length is 14 residues. Germline V gives CDR1 ENHRY, CDR2 SYGVKD.

This clonotype was observed at least ten times. The chain carries TRBV27 and TRBJ2-7, with 11 bases lining up with TRBD2. The germline V gene has CDR1 MNHEY and CDR2 SMNVEV (reference sequence). This CDR3 has 15 amino acids. With 10 bases clipped from V and 4 bases from J, the junction kept 12 bases outside the gene matches. The CDR3 loop is CATGDVSSGRYEQYF. CDR3 in DNA: TGTGCCACCGGGGACGTTTCTAGCGGGAGGTACGAGCAGTACTTC.

This clonotype was observed at least ten times. A junction end diverges from the germline sequence, so it may reflect a read error. This chain uses TRBV6-1 with TRBJ2-5, with 10 bases fitting TRBD2. The CDR3 consists of 15 residues. Germline lookup yields CDR1 MNHNS and CDR2 SASEGT. CDR3 in DNA: TGTGCCAGCAGCCGGACTAGCGGCGCCCAAGAGACCCGGTACTTC. Its protein is CASSRTSGAQETRYF.

This clonotype came up many times. The chain carries TRBV28 and TRBJ2-7; D possibly uses TRBD1 or TRBD2 (5 bases each). V lost 4 bases to trimming and J lost 3 bases, with 10 bases between them. CDR1 and CDR2 (germline): MDHEN, SYDVKM. There are 13 residues in the CDR3. For the CDR3, the DNA is TGTGCCAGCAGTTGGGACCTTAACTACGAGCAGTACTTC. It yields the protein CASSWDLNYEQYF. The whole variable domain, filled in from reference TRBV28 and TRBJ2-7, reads DVKVTQSSRYLVKRTGEKVFLECVQDMDHENMFWYRQDPGLGLRLIYFSYDVKMKEKGDIPEGYSVSREKKERFSLILESASTNQTSMYLCASSWDLNYEQYFGPGTRLTVT.

This clonotype was seen repeatedly, ten times or more. DNA of the CDR3: TGCAGTGCTAGAGATTGGGGCGGATTTCAAGAGACCCAGTACTTC. This gives the protein CSARDWGGFQETQYF. This chain connects TRBV20-1 to TRBJ2-5, with D possibly being TRBD1 (5 bases). Germline CDR1 and CDR2: DFQATT and SNEGSKA (reference sequence). The V gene lost 0 bases and the J gene lost 2 bases, with 13 bases spanning the gap. This CDR3 has 15 residues.

J is TRBJ1-2 and V is TRBV7-9; D unresolved. V lost 1 base and J lost 7, with 10 bases in between. CDR3 length: 13 amino acids. The V gene's germline CDR1 is SEHNR and CDR2 FQNEAQ (reference sequence). The CDR3 DNA follows: TGTGCCAGCAGCTTAGTCCCCTATGGTGGCTACACCTTC. This translates into CASSLVPYGGYTF.

This clonotype was counted many times. The chain joins TRBV7-3 to TRBJ2-7; D possibly uses TRBD1 or TRBD2 (5 bases each). The germline CDR1 and CDR2 sequences are SGHTA and FQGTGA. Trimming took off 1 base at V and 3 bases at J, with 31 bases between the two ends. This CDR3 contains 21 residues. CDR3 residues: CASSLIRLGETMTVPNYEQYF. For the CDR3, the DNA is TGTGCCAGCAGCTTAATTAGGCTCGGGGAGACGATGACAGTTCCCAACTACGAGCAGTACTTC.

This clonotype was detected many times. This chain joins TRBV28 and TRBJ1-2, with D unresolved. The V end was cut by 2 bases, the J end by 3 bases, with 13 bases between. From germline, CDR1 is MDHEN and CDR2 SYDVKM. The CDR3 is 15 residues long. CDR3 protein: CASSLGRGEDYGYTF. For the CDR3, the DNA is TGTGCCAGCAGTTTAGGCCGTGGCGAGGACTATGGCTACACCTTC.

V usage is TRBV5-1 and J usage is TRBJ2-7; D is undetermined. Trimming stripped 0 bases from V and 3 bases from J, with 7 bases between. The germline gives CDR1 SGHRS, CDR2 YFSETQ. This CDR3 region has 13 residues. CDR3 coding DNA: TGCGCCAGCAGCTTGGAACCGGTCTACGAGCAGTACTTC. Amino acids: CASSLEPVYEQYF. The full variable domain, completed using reference TRBV5-1 and TRBJ2-7, is KAGVTQTPRYLIKTRGQQVTLSCSPISGHRSVSWYQQTPGQGLQFLFEYFSETQRNKGNFPGRFSGRQFSNSRSEMNVSTLELGDSALYLCASSLEPVYEQYFGPGTRLTVT.

At least ten counts were recorded for this clonotype. The chain couples TRBV20-1 to TRBJ2-5; possibly TRBD1 or TRBD2 for D (6 bases each). This CDR3 spans 13 amino acids. Germline assignment: CDR1 DFQATT and CDR2 SNEGSKA (reference sequence). The V end lost 5 bases, the J end lost 5 bases, and 15 bases lay between the germline ends. CDR3 sequence: CSAGGGGTETQYF. CDR3 DNA: TGCAGTGCTGGAGGGGGAGGTACGGAGACCCAGTACTTC.

This clonotype showed up many times. This chain links TRBV6-5 with TRBJ1-5; D is undetermined. The CDR3 consists of 13 residues. V gave up 0 bases and J gave up 4 bases, with 4 bases separating them. CDR1 MNHEY and CDR2 SVGAGI come from the germline V gene. The CDR3 bases are TGTGCCAGCAGTTACTCCAAGAATCAGCCCCAGCATTTT. It specifies CASSYSKNQPQHF.

V usage is TRBV12-3 or TRBV12-4 and J usage is TRBJ2-5; no reliable D call. The germline V and J ends were trimmed by 4 bases and 5 bases, with 17 bases remaining between them. The CDR3 consists of 15 residues. The CDR3 here is CASSSPTFEGETQYF. The CDR3 DNA is TGTGCCAGCAGTTCCCCCACTTTCGAAGGCGAGACCCAGTACTTC.

This clonotype was seen ten or more times. V and J are TRBV25-1 and TRBJ2-7; D is undetermined. Deletions cut 5 bases from V and 3 bases from J, with 5 bases between. This CDR3 is built from 11 residues. Germline V gene lookup returns CDR1 MGHDK and CDR2 SYGVNS. DNA of the CDR3: TGTGCCAGCAGTTTACTCTACGAGCAGTACTTC. The encoded protein is CASSLLYEQYF.

This clonotype was seen repeatedly, ten times or more. This chain connects TRBV29-1 to TRBJ1-1; D is perhaps TRBD1 (5 bases). Looked up from germline, CDR1 is SQVTM and CDR2 is ANQGSEA. V dropped 4 bases and J dropped 5 bases, with 11 bases sitting between them. The length of the CDR3 is 12 residues. CDR3 nucleotides: TGCAGCGTTGTTGCGGGGGGGACTGAAGCTTTCTTT. Its translation is CSVVAGGTEAFF.